This T cell receptor beta chain was obtained from a study of spatial heterogeneity in lung cancer. Study-wide background: In tumor regions, TCR transcript counts tracked strongly with a T cell module score from matched bulk RNA-seq. For the average unique TCR and UMI combination, more than nine occurrences appeared in raw reads.

This clonotype was observed at least ten times. Antigen unknown. A library made for alpha chains picked up this beta chain off target, so its size means little. Findings and limits, study-wide: Coverage estimated for tumor T cells reached 5.5% to 8.5% for alpha chains and roughly 13% for beta chains. Mutation tallies in tumors tracked expanded intratumoral alpha and beta TCR counts.

TCRdb reprocessed the 5' RACE reads via MiXCR and lists one record per CDR3 protein. The sample holds about 15,000 distinct CDR3 sequences; more than 5% are singletons and the top ten take 5.5% to 8%. The CDR3 contains 12 residues. Looked up from germline, CDR1 is DFQATT and CDR2 is SNEGSKA (reference sequence). The germline V and J ends were trimmed by 0 bases and 8 bases, with 10 bases remaining between them. The time point here: sample taken at primary tumor resection. Whole RNA, isolated from tumor, nontumor lung or frozen PBMC, was sequenced without prior sorting. The source of this sequence is a male donor with early-stage non-small cell lung cancer. This chain joins TRBV20-1 and TRBJ1-2, with no clear D. The sequencing used lung tumor tissue, collected at surgery. Here the CDR3 reads CSARDPPNGYTF. The CDR3 DNA follows: TGCAGTGCTAGAGATCCCCCCAACGGCTACACCTTC.